The 2 T cell receptor beta chains below were found in one sample sequenced in a study of regulatory dendritic cells for organ transplantation. These receptors' antigens are unknown. Assay: immunoSEQ multiplex PCR; the TCRdb copy retains only in-frame clones and omits some. The sample includes about 20,000 clones, approximately 83% of them seen just once. Allogeneic regulatory or mature dendritic cells were co-cultured for roughly five days with CFSE-labeled sorted T cells at 1:10. Material: naive CD4+ T cells from blood cultured with regulatory dendritic cells. The subset denotes: CD45RA+ naive T cells. The source of these receptors is a human donor in good health.

The rearrangement uses TRBV29-1 and TRBJ2-1; D may correspond to TRBD1 or TRBD2 (5 bases each). V was shortened by 7 bases and J by 5 bases, with 21 bases between the two germline ends. Germline values: CDR1 SQVTM, CDR2 ANQGSEA. CDR3 length: 15 residues. The CDR3 coding sequence is TGCAGCGCCGATCACCCTGGGGGTTCGGACAATGAGCAGTTCTTC. Translated, it gives CSADHPGGSDNEQFF.

This clone turned up a few times. The J gene is TRBJ1-5, the V gene TRBV7-2; D not certain. V lost 4 bases and J lost 4, with 8 bases in between. This CDR3 comprises 13 residues. Germline V lookup: CDR1 SGHTA, CDR2 FQGNSA. CDR3 protein: CASSWTGNQPQHF. Written as DNA, the CDR3 is TGTGCCAGCAGCTGGACGGGAAATCAGCCCCAGCATTTT.